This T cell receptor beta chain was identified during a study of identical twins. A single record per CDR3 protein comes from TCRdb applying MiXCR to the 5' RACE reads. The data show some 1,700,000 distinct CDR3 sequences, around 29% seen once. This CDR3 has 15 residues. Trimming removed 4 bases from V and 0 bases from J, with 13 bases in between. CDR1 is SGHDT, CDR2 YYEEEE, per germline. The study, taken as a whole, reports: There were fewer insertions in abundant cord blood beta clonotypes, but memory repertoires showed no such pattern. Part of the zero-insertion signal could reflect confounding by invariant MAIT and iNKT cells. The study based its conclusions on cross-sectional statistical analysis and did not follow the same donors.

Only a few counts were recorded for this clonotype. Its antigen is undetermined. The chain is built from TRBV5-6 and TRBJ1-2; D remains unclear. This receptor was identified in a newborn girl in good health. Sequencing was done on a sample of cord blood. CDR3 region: CASSPLTLANYGYTF. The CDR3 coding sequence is TGTGCCAGCAGCCCTTTGACCCTCGCTAACTATGGCTACACCTTC. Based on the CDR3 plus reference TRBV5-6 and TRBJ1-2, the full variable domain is DAGVTQSPTHLIKTRGQQVTLRCSPKSGHDTVSWYQQALGQGPQFIFQYYEEEERQRGNFPDRFSGHQFPNYSSELNVNALLLGDSALYLCASSPLTLANYGYTFGSGTRLTVV.